The rows below give T cell receptor beta chains drawn from one sample of a study of high-grade serous ovarian cancer treatment subgroups. Clones were sequenced by immunoSEQ multiplex PCR, and TCRdb holds only the in-frame ones, with some missing. The sample consists of 2,500 to 3,500 clones, around 79% of them appearing once. The sample comprised tumor tissue. These receptor sequences come from a human donor with high-grade serous ovarian cancer. The CDR3 runs from the conserved cysteine through the conserved F or W. The order of the fields is clone size, J gene, D gene, V gene, CDR3 DNA, CDR3 protein. The D gene is left open where the match is weak. Size tells how often a clone was seen (once, few, many) or the class of an expanded clone, and some rows leave it out.

abundance: -
j_gene: TRBJ1-5
d_gene: -
v_gene: TRBV28
CDR3nt: TGTGCCAGCAGTTCACAGGGTTCCAATCAGCCCCAGCATTTT
CDR3aa: CASSSQGSNQPQHF

abundance: few
j_gene: TRBJ2-1
d_gene: TRBD2
v_gene: TRBV11-3
CDR3nt: TGTGCCAGCAGCTTGGGGGGGTTTAACAATGAGCAGTTCTTC
CDR3aa: CASSLGGFNNEQFF

abundance: -
j_gene: TRBJ2-2
d_gene: -
v_gene: TRBV2
CDR3nt: TGTGCCAGCAGTGGAACCGACACAGCGAACACCGGGGAGCTGTTTTTT
CDR3aa: CASSGTDTANTGELFF

abundance: -
j_gene: TRBJ2-7
d_gene: -
v_gene: TRBV7-8
CDR3nt: TGTGCCAGCAGCTTATCGGGGAGAAACGAGCAGTACTTC
CDR3aa: CASSLSGRNEQYF

abundance: -
j_gene: TRBJ2-7
d_gene: -
v_gene: TRBV10-2
CDR3nt: TGCGCCAGCAGTGAGTGGACCGCTCGGCTTACCTACGAGCAGTACTTC
CDR3aa: CASSEWTARLTYEQYF

abundance: -
j_gene: TRBJ2-1
d_gene: TRBD1
v_gene: TRBV23-1
CDR3nt: TGCGCCAGCAGTCAAGGGACAGGGGGATACAATGAGCAGTTCTTC
CDR3aa: CASSQGTGGYNEQFF

abundance: -
j_gene: TRBJ2-1
d_gene: TRBD2
v_gene: TRBV6-4
CDR3nt: TGTGCCAGCAGTTCGAGCGGGAGCTCCTACAATGAGCAGTTCTTC
CDR3aa: CASSSSGSSYNEQFF

abundance: -
j_gene: TRBJ2-1
d_gene: -
v_gene: TRBV6-1
CDR3nt: TGTGCCAGCAGTGACAGCTCCTACAATGAGCAGTTCTTC
CDR3aa: CASSDSSYNEQFF

abundance: few
j_gene: TRBJ2-1
d_gene: -
v_gene: TRBV5-4
CDR3nt: TGTGCCAGCAGCTTGTGGGGAGTCAGTGGTTATGAGCAGTTCTTC
CDR3aa: CASSLWGVSGYEQFF

abundance: -
j_gene: TRBJ2-7
d_gene: -
v_gene: TRBV5-1
CDR3nt: TGCGCCAGCAGCTTGGGGGGGCTTGACGAGCAGTACTTC
CDR3aa: CASSLGGLDEQYF

abundance: -
j_gene: TRBJ1-5
d_gene: -
v_gene: TRBV27
CDR3nt: TGTGCCAGCGGAACGGGACTTAGAGGCAATCAGCCCCAGCATTTT
CDR3aa: CASGTGLRGNQPQHF

abundance: -
j_gene: TRBJ2-1
d_gene: -
v_gene: TRBV5-1
CDR3nt: TGCGCCAGCAGCTTGAGTGCCACATACAATGAGCAGTTCTTC
CDR3aa: CASSLSATYNEQFF

abundance: -
j_gene: TRBJ1-3
d_gene: -
v_gene: TRBV7-2
CDR3nt: TGTGCCAGCAGCTTAGGTCCGTCTGGAAACACCATATATTTT
CDR3aa: CASSLGPSGNTIYF

abundance: -
j_gene: TRBJ1-3
d_gene: -
v_gene: TRBV19
CDR3nt: TGTGCCAGTAGTCGCGGGGGGCTTGGAAACACCATATATTTT
CDR3aa: CASSRGGLGNTIYF

abundance: -
j_gene: TRBJ2-3
d_gene: -
v_gene: TRBV5-4
CDR3nt: TGTGCCAGCAGCCCACGCGGGTATACGCAGTATTTT
CDR3aa: CASSPRGYTQYF

abundance: -
j_gene: TRBJ1-3
d_gene: -
v_gene: TRBV5-1
CDR3nt: TGCGCCAGCAGCTTGGGGGGGACTGGAAACACCATATATTTT
CDR3aa: CASSLGGTGNTIYF

abundance: -
j_gene: TRBJ1-3
d_gene: -
v_gene: TRBV5-4
CDR3nt: TGTGCCAGCAGCTTGGATATAGGGGAAATCTCTGGAAACACCATATATTTT
CDR3aa: CASSLDIGEISGNTIYF

abundance: -
j_gene: TRBJ2-7
d_gene: -
v_gene: TRBV11-2
CDR3nt: TGTGCCAGCAGTAAGAGGGAGACTGGCTCCTACGAGCAGTACTTC
CDR3aa: CASSKRETGSYEQYF

abundance: -
j_gene: TRBJ2-1
d_gene: -
v_gene: TRBV11-3
CDR3nt: TGTGCCAGCAGCTTAGATGGAGGCCGTGAGCAGTTCTTC
CDR3aa: CASSLDGGREQFF

abundance: -
j_gene: TRBJ2-7
d_gene: TRBD1
v_gene: TRBV5-4
CDR3nt: TGTGCCAGCAGCTTGACAGGGGGCGGATGGGGCTACGAGCAGTACTTC
CDR3aa: CASSLTGGGWGYEQYF

abundance: -
j_gene: TRBJ2-7
d_gene: -
v_gene: TRBV7-8
CDR3nt: TGTGCCAGCAGTCAGGAACGGGGCCTCTCCTACGAGCAGTACTTC
CDR3aa: CASSQERGLSYEQYF

abundance: -
j_gene: TRBJ1-6
d_gene: -
v_gene: TRBV6-4
CDR3nt: TGTGCCAGCAGACGATACCCGGACAAGGATAATTCACCCCTCCACTTT
CDR3aa: CASRRYPDKDNSPLHF

abundance: once
j_gene: TRBJ1-1
d_gene: -
v_gene: TRBV7-2
CDR3nt: TGTGCCAGCAGCACCAACAACAGGCCGAACACTGAAGCTTTCTTT
CDR3aa: CASSTNNRPNTEAFF

abundance: -
j_gene: TRBJ2-7
d_gene: TRBD2
v_gene: TRBV28
CDR3nt: TGTGCCAGCAGCACCAGGGACTACAACTTTTACGAGCAGTACTTC
CDR3aa: CASSTRDYNFYEQYF

abundance: -
j_gene: TRBJ2-1
d_gene: -
v_gene: TRBV9
CDR3nt: TGTGCCAGCAGCGTAGAAGGGGCCCCGTTCTTC
CDR3aa: CASSVEGAPFF

abundance: -
j_gene: TRBJ2-6
d_gene: -
v_gene: TRBV18
CDR3nt: TGTGCCAGCTCACCAATAGTCTCTGGGGCCAACGTCCTGACTTTC
CDR3aa: CASSPIVSGANVLTF

abundance: -
j_gene: TRBJ2-1
d_gene: TRBD2
v_gene: TRBV6-1
CDR3nt: TGTGCCACAGGACTAGCGGGAGAGAATGAGCAGTTCTTC
CDR3aa: CATGLAGENEQFF

abundance: few
j_gene: TRBJ1-1
d_gene: -
v_gene: TRBV21-1
CDR3nt: TGTGCCAGCAGCAAACCCCCCGACAGACTGAACACTGAAGCTTTCTTT
CDR3aa: CASSKPPDRLNTEAFF

abundance: -
j_gene: TRBJ2-7
d_gene: TRBD2
v_gene: TRBV4-2
CDR3nt: TGTGCCAGCAGCCAAGGACTTGGGACTAGCGGGAGATACGAGCAGTACTTC
CDR3aa: CASSQGLGTSGRYEQYF

abundance: -
j_gene: TRBJ2-2
d_gene: -
v_gene: TRBV5-6
CDR3nt: TGTGCCAGCGAGGCCACCGGGGAGCTGTTTTTT
CDR3aa: CASEATGELFF

abundance: -
j_gene: TRBJ1-5
d_gene: -
v_gene: TRBV2
CDR3nt: TGTGCCAGCAGTTCCAACAAGGGGCCCCAGCATTTT
CDR3aa: CASSSNKGPQHF

abundance: -
j_gene: TRBJ1-4
d_gene: TRBD1
v_gene: TRBV7-8
CDR3nt: TGTGCCAGCAGCCGACAGGGGGCTTCAACTAATGAAAAACTGTTTTTT
CDR3aa: CASSRQGASTNEKLFF